This T cell receptor (beta chain) came from a study of blood T cells in healthy people across ages. A remark on this clonotype: Antigen: not known. The junction and the germline gene differ at one end; a read error may be behind it.

Germline CDR1 MNHEY, CDR2 SVGAGI. The CDR3 runs 15 residues. Findings of the study overall: Diversity of TCR beta per million T cells declined in a roughly linear way with age. Unknown CMV status may confound age-related changes in expanded clones.

A sample-barcoded 5' primer and a J-beta primer mix were used in a second PCR of about 7 to 12 cycles. Every cDNA molecule carried a tag from a template-switch adaptor bearing 12 random nucleotides. From the 5' RACE reads, TCRdb called clonotypes with MiXCR, one entry per CDR3 protein. Of about 1.1 million distinct CDR3 sequences detected, under 40% appear once; the ten largest clones hold about an eighth. With each sample, at least 5 micrograms of total RNA were extracted. Sequencing used blood. V usage is TRBV6-5 and J usage is TRBJ1-2; D unresolved. The clonotype was recovered from a man in his late teens or twenties in good health. The CDR3 loop reads CANSYSSHGRYGYTF. Written as DNA, the CDR3 is TGTGCCAACAGTTACTCGAGCCATGGCCGCTATGGCTACACCTTC.